These T cell receptor beta chains were read from a single sample in a study of blood T cell repertoires in COVID-19. Sequencing was performed with immunoSEQ multiplex PCR; in TCRdb, only in-frame clones are kept and a portion is missing. This sample yields 200,000 to 250,000 clones, of which 80% are seen a single time; about 13% belongs to the top ten. The sample was peripheral blood. Receptors originate from a human donor in a cohort sampled during active COVID-19. CDR3s include the opening cysteine and the closing phenylalanine or tryptophan.

v_gene: TRBV6-6; j_gene: TRBJ2-7; CDR3aa: CASSYRSSYEQYF
v_gene: TRBV19; j_gene: TRBJ1-2; CDR3aa: CASSIDSRRDRAFGYTF
v_gene: TRBV27; j_gene: TRBJ2-1; CDR3aa: CASSLGGGAYNEQFF
v_gene: TRBV6-5; j_gene: TRBJ1-6; CDR3aa: CASSNRGSPLHF
v_gene: TRBV28; j_gene: TRBJ1-6; CDR3aa: CASSLRRGGDSPLHF
v_gene: TRBV7-9; j_gene: TRBJ1-1; CDR3aa: CASSRELSNTEAFF
v_gene: TRBV6-6; j_gene: TRBJ1-2; CDR3aa: CASSVDRARGYTF
v_gene: TRBV10-3; j_gene: TRBJ1-6; CDR3aa: CAIRGDSSYNSPLHF
v_gene: TRBV3-1/TRBV3-2; j_gene: TRBJ2-3; CDR3aa: CASSLHLAGGFTDTQYF
v_gene: TRBV6-4; j_gene: TRBJ2-1; CDR3aa: CASSDGVAGVLNEQFF
v_gene: TRBV6-6; j_gene: TRBJ1-1; CDR3aa: CASSYSVRGPTEAFF
v_gene: TRBV18; j_gene: TRBJ1-6; CDR3aa: CASSPPSEGPLHF
v_gene: TRBV28; j_gene: TRBJ2-7; CDR3aa: CASSFEAGGSSYEQYF
v_gene: TRBV9; j_gene: TRBJ2-3; CDR3aa: CASSSTSGGTLYTDTQYF
v_gene: TRBV18; j_gene: TRBJ2-1; CDR3aa: CASSSTTSGAHNEQFF
v_gene: TRBV7-9; j_gene: TRBJ1-4; CDR3aa: CAIEQGATNEKLFF
v_gene: TRBV20-1; j_gene: TRBJ2-7; CDR3aa: CSASSHQTDRDRVYEQYF
v_gene: TRBV14; j_gene: TRBJ2-3; CDR3aa: CASSRGGRDTQYF
v_gene: TRBV10-3; j_gene: TRBJ1-6; CDR3aa: CAISVGPYNSPLHF
v_gene: TRBV6-5; j_gene: TRBJ1-2; CDR3aa: CASSSRGEYYGYTF
v_gene: TRBV7-2; j_gene: TRBJ2-7; CDR3aa: CASSLSSGNYEQYF
v_gene: TRBV11-1; j_gene: TRBJ2-5; CDR3aa: CASSATGARETQYF
v_gene: TRBV28; j_gene: TRBJ2-7; CDR3aa: CASSSSSGTGSDEQYF